One TCR beta chain is described in this entry. What this receptor recognizes is not known. No base-level quality is on record; no much larger clone is a single base apart. Reading the label with the study, this specimen's time point is: baseline before first vaccination. Vaccinee samples came from UK trials COV001 and COV002, including a single-blind randomized controlled phase 2/3 trial of AZD1222 (ChAdOx1 nCoV-19) in healthy adults. Trial participant PBMC samples were collected at day 0 and day 28 after the second dose for TCRbeta chain sequencing. This specimen comes from a study of T cell responses to AZD1222 COVID-19 vaccine (dated by TCRdb to about 2021). With regard to the full study: Because spike-specific TCR depth and breadth did not differ between the two schedules, AZD1222 recipients who got a second dose at roughly 4 weeks were pooled with those who got a second dose at roughly 12 weeks. Trial participants were enrolled into age subgroups of 18-55, 56-69 and 70-plus years, which contained approximately 150, 30 and 60 TCR-sequenced participants, respectively. A total of 230 or so trial participants underwent TCR sequencing, of whom about 200 received two doses of AZD1222 and some 25 received two doses of the MenACWY control vaccine. Paper-wide results and their limitations: The whole spike protein was spanned by vaccine-associated CD4 TCRs, and dominant responses were seen in regions 160-218 and 743-854. Conclusions about previously exposed vaccinees are limited because only five to seven AZD1222 recipients were SARS-CoV-2 seropositive at baseline. After two AZD1222 doses, both the breadth and the depth of spike-specific TCRs were significantly higher than at day 0 and than in MenACWY recipients. In the small 56-69-year group, the increase in depth fell short of significance, most likely because of low power. Most participants were white British and females outnumbered males, and the authors suggested that clonal diversity may have been underestimated. Because no day 14 peak-response samples were available, the repertoires could be characterized only after the peak T cell response. Reportedly, close to half of the unique spike-specific TCRs recognized epitopes lying outside the regions that are mutated in the B.1.351 and B.1.1.7 variants.

Inclusive of the bounding cysteine and phenylalanine, the CDR3 is 16 residues long. Only the CDR3 DNA is retained, 48 bases long and in frame from the first base. The germline V gene sets CDR1 to SQVTM and CDR2 to ANQGSEA. V is pared back by 4 bases and J by 1 base, with 14 bases lying between the germline termini. The CDR3 regions of human TCRbeta chains were subjected to immunosequencing. The authors' pipeline ran thus. Repertoire TCRs were matched against a reference library of SARS-CoV-2-specific TCRs generated with the MIRA antigen-specificity platform. Breadth was defined as the fraction of unique TCRs that were SARS-CoV-2-associated. Depth was defined as the fraction of total T cells that were SARS-CoV-2-associated. Using the MIRA data, each spike-specific TCR was assigned both to the spike region to which the TCR was reactive and to a CD4 or CD8 class. Log10-transformed breadth and depth values were compared by one-way ANOVA with Sidak's multiple comparisons tests. This is the immuneACCESS table as TCRdb keeps it, with only in-frame sequences that have V and J called. A part of the clones is gone; compared with another copy, unresolved V genes explain less than half, and the rest is unexplained. V and J calls and clone size are given by that table; D and trimming were obtained from the DNA. This sample gives roughly 150,000 clones in total; approximately 89% of them show up just once. The ten largest make up about 4.4% of the sample.

The sequence joins TRBV29-1 to TRBJ2-6, with TRBD1 tentatively as D gene (6 bases match). Sequenced here: peripheral blood, sampled on day 0 of AZD1222 vaccination. The sequence was obtained from an adult in good health. The DNA sequence follows: TGCAGCGTTGGCCAGGGACAACCTTCTGGGGCCAACGTCCTGACTTTC. Translated, this is CSVGQGQPSGANVLTF.